This TCR beta chain was sequenced in a study of blood T cell repertoires in COVID-19. At the level of the study: There were acute and convalescent COVID-19 samples, and they came from the United States, Italy and Spain. In each case, the material was cDNA or gDNA derived from T cells, B-cell-depleted T cells, or PBMCs.

Under the authors' procedure: Amplification of reference gene primers provided the estimated nucleated cell counts. Using immunoSEQ multiplex PCR, the repertoire was profiled, and TCRdb retains in-frame clones only, with some absent. That table supplies the V and J calls and clone size; D and trimming were determined from the DNA. The sample comprises about 190,000 clones, approximately 80% of which are singletons, and 15% to 20% rests with the top ten. The CDR3 spans 15 residues. V was cut by 1 base and J by 6 bases, with 15 bases left in between. CDR1 SGHRS and CDR2 YFSETQ come from the germline V gene.

The sequenced material came from peripheral blood. The chain employs TRBV5-1 and TRBJ2-3, with D perhaps TRBD2 (6 bases). This clonotype originated in a human donor in a cohort sampled during active COVID-19. DNA of the CDR3: TGCGCCAGCAGCTTGAGAGGGGACTCTGAGGATACGCAGTATTTT. Translated: CASSLRGDSEDTQYF.